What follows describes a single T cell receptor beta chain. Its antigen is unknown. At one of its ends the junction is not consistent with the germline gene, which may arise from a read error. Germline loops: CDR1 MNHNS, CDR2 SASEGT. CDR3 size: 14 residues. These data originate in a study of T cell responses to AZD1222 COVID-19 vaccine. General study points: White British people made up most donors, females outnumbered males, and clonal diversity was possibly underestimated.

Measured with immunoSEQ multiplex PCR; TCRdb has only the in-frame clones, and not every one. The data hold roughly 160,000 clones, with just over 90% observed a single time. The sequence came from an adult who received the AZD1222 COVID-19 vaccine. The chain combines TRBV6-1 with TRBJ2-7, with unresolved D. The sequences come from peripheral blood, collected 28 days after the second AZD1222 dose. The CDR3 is CASSEARAAYKQYF. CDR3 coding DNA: TGTGCCAGCAGTGAAGCAAGGGCAGCCTACAAGCAGTACTTC.